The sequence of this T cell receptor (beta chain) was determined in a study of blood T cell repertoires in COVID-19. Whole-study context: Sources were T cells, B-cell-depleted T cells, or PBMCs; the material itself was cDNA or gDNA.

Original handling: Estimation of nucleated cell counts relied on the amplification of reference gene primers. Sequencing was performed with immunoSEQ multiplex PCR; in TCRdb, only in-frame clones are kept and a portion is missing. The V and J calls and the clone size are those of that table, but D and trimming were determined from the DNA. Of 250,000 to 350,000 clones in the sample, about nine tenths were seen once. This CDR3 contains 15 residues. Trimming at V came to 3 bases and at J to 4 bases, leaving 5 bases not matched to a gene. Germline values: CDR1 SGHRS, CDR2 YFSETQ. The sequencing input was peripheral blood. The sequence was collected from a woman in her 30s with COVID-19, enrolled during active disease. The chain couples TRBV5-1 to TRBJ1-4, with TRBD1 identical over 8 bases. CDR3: CASSSGGADNEKLFF. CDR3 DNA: TGCGCCAGCAGCTCAGGGGGCGCGGATAATGAAAAACTGTTTTTT.